A single sample is the source of the 18 T cell receptor beta chains below, sequenced in a study of response to subunit inactivated influenza vaccine. MiXCR, applied by TCRdb to the RT-PCR reads, yields one record per CDR3 protein. The table shows hundreds of thousands of distinct CDR3 sequences, with around 20% occurring only once. The specimen comprised PBMCs from blood, sampled 4 to 6 days after vaccination. The receptors originated from a man aged 50 to 60 who received an inactivated influenza vaccine.

This clonotype has a single count. The CDR3 region is CSASPEGYGYTF. Written as DNA, the CDR3 is TGCAGTGCTAGTCCGGAGGGCTATGGCTACACCTTC. The chain links TRBV20-1 to TRBJ1-2; D unresolved. The CDR3 has 12 amino acids. Germline V gives CDR1 DFQATT, CDR2 SNEGSKA (reference sequence). Trimming took 3 bases from V and 4 from J, leaving 9 bases between them.

This clonotype was seen repeatedly, ten times or more. The J gene is TRBJ2-1, the V gene TRBV11-2; D call uncertain. Trimming left V 0 bases short and J 4 bases short, with 7 bases between. The CDR3 contains 14 residues. CDR1 and CDR2 from the germline V gene are SGHAT and FQNNGV. Here the CDR3 reads CASSLERKYNEQFF. The CDR3 DNA follows: TGTGCCAGCAGCTTAGAGCGCAAATACAATGAGCAGTTCTTC.

This clonotype was observed a few times. The V gene is TRBV20-1, the J gene TRBJ1-1, with D hard to call. The V and J ends lost 5 bases and 0 bases respectively, with 25 bases between them. In germline, CDR1 is DFQATT, CDR2 SNEGSKA (reference sequence). The CDR3 has 18 residues. The CDR3 is CSALSRVFNYGMNTEAFF. CDR3 DNA: TGCAGTGCTCTGAGTCGAGTCTTCAATTATGGCATGAACACTGAAGCTTTCTTT.

The rearrangement joins TRBV29-1 to TRBJ2-5; maybe TRBD2 (5 bases). The V end lost 4 bases, the J end lost 3 bases, and 18 bases lay between the germline ends. CDR3 length: 15 amino acids. The V gene's germline CDR1 is SQVTM and CDR2 ANQGSEA. DNA for the CDR3: TGCAGCGTTGGCCTCTTTATAGGGAGTGAAGAGACCCAGTACTTC. This gives the protein CSVGLFIGSEETQYF. The full variable domain, its missing parts supplied by reference TRBV29-1 and TRBJ2-5, is SAVISQKPSRDICQRGTSLTIQCQVDSQVTMMFWYRQQPGQSLTLIATANQGSEATYESGFVIDKFPISRPNLTFSTLTVSNMSPEDSSIYLCSVGLFIGSEETQYFGPGTRLLVL.

The table lists this clonotype with a few counts. The chain links TRBV20-1 to TRBJ2-7, with unresolved D. Per germline, CDR1 DFQATT and CDR2 SNEGSKA (reference sequence). Trimming took 3 bases from V and 5 from J, leaving 14 bases between them. The CDR3 is made up of 13 amino acids. The CDR3 DNA reads TGCAGTGCTAGTGCCGGAAAAAGGGACGAGCAGTACTTC. Amino acids: CSASAGKRDEQYF.

The V gene is TRBV12-3 or TRBV12-4, the J gene TRBJ1-2, with 10 nucleotides matching TRBD1. The V gene end was trimmed by 6 bases and the J gene end by 5 bases; junction bases not matched to a gene: 18. The CDR3 runs to 18 residues. The CDR3 loop is CASRKSRQGAFPNYGYTF. The DNA for the CDR3 is TGTGCCAGCAGAAAAAGCAGACAGGGGGCCTTCCCGAATTATGGCTACACCTTC.

This clonotype was found many times. The chain has TRBV10-2 and TRBJ2-7; 14 bases line up with TRBD2. Losses at the gene ends were 7 bases for V and 5 bases for J; bases not matched to a gene: 10. The CDR3 totals 16 residues. The germline V gene has CDR1 WSHSY and CDR2 SAAADI. The CDR3 loop reads CASTEGTSGSYHEQYF. The DNA for the CDR3 is TGCGCCAGCACCGAGGGGACTAGCGGGAGCTACCACGAGCAGTACTTC.

The J gene is TRBJ2-7, the V gene TRBV5-6, with 13 positions matching TRBD2. V gave up 7 bases and J gave up 3 bases; unmatched junction bases: 10. This CDR3 region has 16 residues. The germline gives CDR1 SGHDT, CDR2 YYEEEE. CDR3 nucleotides: TGTGCCAGCGGTACGACGGGACTAGCGGGAAACTACGAGCAGTACTTC. Translated: CASGTTGLAGNYEQYF.

This clonotype was detected a few times. This sequence joins TRBV20-1 and TRBJ2-5, with 12 bases matching TRBD2. CDR3 length equals 15 residues. The V segment lost 4 bases and the J segment 1 base; nucleotides outside the gene matches: 4. Germline V gene data show CDR1 as DFQATT and CDR2 as SNEGSKA (reference sequence). Here the CDR3 reads CSANRLAGVQETQYF. In DNA form, the CDR3 reads TGCAGTGCTAACAGACTAGCGGGGGTCCAAGAGACCCAGTACTTC.

This chain links TRBV4-1 with TRBJ2-2; D is perhaps TRBD1 (6 bases). Germline CDR1 and CDR2: MGHRA and YSYEKL. The V gene lost 0 bases and the J gene lost 5 bases, with 19 bases spanning the gap. CDR3 size: 18 residues. CDR3 loop: CASSQEGSGGEWTGELFF. The DNA of the CDR3 is TGCGCCAGCAGCCAAGAAGGTTCTGGGGGCGAGTGGACCGGGGAGCTGTTTTTT.

The chain recombines TRBV12-3 or TRBV12-4 with TRBJ2-3, with D possibly matching TRBD2 (6 bases). Trimming took 10 bases from V and 4 from J, leaving 18 bases between them. CDR3 size: 14 residues. CDR3 DNA sequence: TGTGCCACGTCCTGGCGGGGAGTGGCAGATACGCAGTATTTT. Protein: CATSWRGVADTQYF.

This clonotype was observed a handful of times. In DNA, the CDR3 is TGTGCCATCAGTGAATCTCCGGGGGGCCGAGAGACCCAGTACTTC. Its translation: CAISESPGGRETQYF. This chain links TRBV10-3 with TRBJ2-5, with a tentative D call TRBD2 (7 bases). V lost 3 bases to trimming and J lost 4 bases, with 15 bases between them. Looked up from germline, CDR1 is ENHRY and CDR2 is SYGVKD. The length of the CDR3 is 15 residues.

This clonotype occurred many times. V is TRBV12-3 or TRBV12-4 and J is TRBJ2-7, with TRBD2 matching over 9 bases. The V and J ends lost 5 bases and 4 bases, in that order; junction bases with no gene match: 6. The CDR3 has 14 residues. The CDR3 DNA follows: TGTGCCAGCAGTCCACTAGCGGGTACTTACGAGCAGTACTTC. Its translation: CASSPLAGTYEQYF.

The chain uses TRBV11-2 and TRBJ2-3; TRBD2 is a possible D gene (5 bases). The germline V and J ends were trimmed by 7 bases and 1 base, with 15 bases remaining between them. The CDR3 consists of 15 residues. Germline CDR1 reads SGHAT; CDR2 reads FQNNGV. The CDR3 loop reads CASNHFRGGTDTQYF. In DNA form, the CDR3 reads TGTGCCAGCAACCATTTTCGGGGAGGCACAGATACGCAGTATTTT.

This sequence joins TRBV20-1 and TRBJ2-3; 10 bases are shared with TRBD2. This CDR3 region has 17 residues. Trimming removed 0 bases from V and 11 bases from J; junction bases left unmatched: 17. Germline V CDR1 and CDR2: DFQATT, SNEGSKA (reference sequence). CDR3 sequence reads: CSARDIRTSGAGVEQYF. The CDR3 nucleotides are TGCAGTGCTAGAGATATCAGGACTAGCGGTGCGGGGGTAGAGCAGTATTTT.

The rearrangement joins TRBV7-3 to TRBJ1-1; D uncertain. The CDR3 has 13 residues. The V end was cut by 0 bases, the J end by 6 bases, with 8 bases between. Germline values: CDR1 SGHTA, CDR2 FQGTGA. CDR3 amino acids: CASSLTGVSEAFF. The CDR3 DNA is TGTGCCAGCAGCTTAACTGGAGTCTCTGAAGCTTTCTTT.

In this sample, this clonotype turned up many times. The V gene is TRBV4-3, the J gene TRBJ1-1; TRBD1 might be the D (5 bases). This CDR3 comprises 15 residues. Trimming took 0 bases from V and 3 from J, leaving 11 bases between them. The V gene's germline CDR1 is LGHNA and CDR2 YSLEER. The CDR3: CASSQDLGRDTEAFF. DNA for the CDR3: TGCGCCAGCAGCCAAGATCTGGGGCGGGACACTGAAGCTTTCTTT.

There are a few counts of this clonotype. The genes are TRBV6-6 and TRBJ2-1, with 7 bases lining up with TRBD1. This CDR3 comprises 12 residues. Germline V gene sequence: CDR1 MNHNY, CDR2 SVGAGI (reference sequence). V lost 2 bases and J lost 13; bases outside the gene matches: 5. DNA for the CDR3: TGTGCCAGCAGTTACGCCAGGGACAGACAGTTCTTC. Amino acid sequence: CASSYARDRQFF.